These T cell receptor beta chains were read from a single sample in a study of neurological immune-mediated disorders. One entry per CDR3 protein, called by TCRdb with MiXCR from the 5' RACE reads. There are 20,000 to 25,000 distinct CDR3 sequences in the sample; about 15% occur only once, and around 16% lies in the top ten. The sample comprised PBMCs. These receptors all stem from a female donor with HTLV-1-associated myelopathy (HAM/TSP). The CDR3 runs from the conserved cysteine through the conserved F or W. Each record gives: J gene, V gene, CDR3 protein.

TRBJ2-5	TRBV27	CASSLGQGYQETQYF
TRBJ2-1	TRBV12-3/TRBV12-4	CASSPGLAYNEQFF
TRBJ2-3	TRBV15	CATSKPSRRLAGGGGTDTQYF
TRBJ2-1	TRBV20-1	CSAVAGASSYNEQFF
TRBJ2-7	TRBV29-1	CSVAKAYEQYF
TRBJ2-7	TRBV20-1	CSARDPRGNSYEQYF
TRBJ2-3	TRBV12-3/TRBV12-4	CASTLTGDTQYF
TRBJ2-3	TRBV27	CASSSGSGRASTDTQYF
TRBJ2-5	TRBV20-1	CSARSSGGADTHYF
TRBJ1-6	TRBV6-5	CASSYRDVRSSYNSPLHF
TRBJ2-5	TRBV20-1	CSAGTSGFYQETQYF
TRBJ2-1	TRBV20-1	CSARDPFGGGVSYNEQFF
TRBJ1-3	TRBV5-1	CASSLALRRHSGNTIYF
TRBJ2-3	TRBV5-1	CASSFSGAGGPMTDTQYF
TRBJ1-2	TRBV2	CASSDGTGNYGYTF
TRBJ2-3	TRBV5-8	CASSLVSSGRRDTQYF
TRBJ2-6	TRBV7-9	CASSWTQGAGANVLTF
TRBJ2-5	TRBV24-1	CATSDFRTGEETQYF
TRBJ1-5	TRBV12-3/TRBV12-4	CASSFLRQPQHF
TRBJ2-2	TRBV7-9	CANSFVSGELFF
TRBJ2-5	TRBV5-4	CASTSENSGRGETQYF
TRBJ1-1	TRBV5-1	CASSLNFRPSNTEAFF
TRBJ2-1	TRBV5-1	CASSNVAGVYNEQFF
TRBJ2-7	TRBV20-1	CSARETGGSYEQYF
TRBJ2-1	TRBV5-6	CTSSQINEQFF
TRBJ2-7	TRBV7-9	CASSSRGYEQYF
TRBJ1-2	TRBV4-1	CASSQGVDLRGYTF
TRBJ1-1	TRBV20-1	CSAGRGNTEAFF
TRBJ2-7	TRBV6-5	CASRDSGLTYEQYF
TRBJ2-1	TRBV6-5	CASSYSPGGYYNEQFF
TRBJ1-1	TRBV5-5	CASSRGVENTEAFF
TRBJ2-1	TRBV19	CASSELAGVFNEQFF
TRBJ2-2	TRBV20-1	CSARDKGIRYTGELFF
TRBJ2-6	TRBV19	CASSIRDRRSGANVLTF
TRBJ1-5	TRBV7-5	CISVPEARWGPENQPQHF
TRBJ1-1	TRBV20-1	CSARVPGGPNTEAFF
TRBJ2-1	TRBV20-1	CSASSAERSYNEQFF
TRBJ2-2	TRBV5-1	CASSYRVSETGELFF
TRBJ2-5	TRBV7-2	CASSLWAGQETQYF
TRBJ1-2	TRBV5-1	CASSLAYRRNGYTF
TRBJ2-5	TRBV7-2	CASIFSPRTGRETQYF
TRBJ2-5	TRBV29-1	CSVVSRNQETQYF
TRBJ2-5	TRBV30	CAYQGTGQETQYF
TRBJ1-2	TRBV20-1	CSASRDRILKRAGYTF
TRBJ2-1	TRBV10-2	CASSNLYNEQFF
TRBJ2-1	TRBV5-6	CASSSRLSGNYNEQFF
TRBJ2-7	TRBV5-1	CASSWDRNEQYF
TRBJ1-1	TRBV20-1	CSADSRGENTEAFF